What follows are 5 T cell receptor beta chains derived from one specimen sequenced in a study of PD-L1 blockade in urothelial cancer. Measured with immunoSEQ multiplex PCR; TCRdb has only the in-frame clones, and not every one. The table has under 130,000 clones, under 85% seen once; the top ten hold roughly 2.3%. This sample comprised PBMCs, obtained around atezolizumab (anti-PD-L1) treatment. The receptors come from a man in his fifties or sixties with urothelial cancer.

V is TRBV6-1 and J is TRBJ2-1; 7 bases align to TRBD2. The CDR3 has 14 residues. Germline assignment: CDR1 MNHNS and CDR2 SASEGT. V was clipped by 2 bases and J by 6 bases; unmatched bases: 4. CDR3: CASSEWGRANEQFF. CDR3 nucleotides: TGTGCCAGCAGTGAATGGGGGAGGGCCAATGAGCAGTTCTTC.

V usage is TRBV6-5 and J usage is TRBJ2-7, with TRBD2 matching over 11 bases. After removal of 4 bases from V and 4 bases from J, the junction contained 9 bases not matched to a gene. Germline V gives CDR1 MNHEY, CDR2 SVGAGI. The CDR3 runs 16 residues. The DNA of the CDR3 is TGTGCCAGCAGTTCCCATAGCGGGAGGGCGAATTACGAGCAGTACTTC. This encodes CASSSHSGRANYEQYF.

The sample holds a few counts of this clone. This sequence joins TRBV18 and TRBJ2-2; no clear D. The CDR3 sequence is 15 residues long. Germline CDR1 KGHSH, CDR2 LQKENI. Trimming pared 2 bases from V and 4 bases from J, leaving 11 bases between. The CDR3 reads CASSPRQQTTGELFF. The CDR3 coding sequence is TGTGCCAGCTCACCAAGGCAACAGACCACCGGGGAGCTGTTTTTT.

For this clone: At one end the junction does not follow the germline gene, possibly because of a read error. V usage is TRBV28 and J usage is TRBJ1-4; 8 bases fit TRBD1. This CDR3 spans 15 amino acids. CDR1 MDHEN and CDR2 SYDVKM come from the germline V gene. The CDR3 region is CASSLGTGGNEKLFF. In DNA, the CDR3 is TGTGCCAGCAGTTTAGGGACAGGAGGTAATGAGAAACTGTTTTTT.

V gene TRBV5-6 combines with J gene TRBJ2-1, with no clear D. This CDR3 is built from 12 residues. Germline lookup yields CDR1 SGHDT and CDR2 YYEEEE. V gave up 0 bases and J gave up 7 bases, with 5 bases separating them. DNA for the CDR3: TGTGCCAGCAGCTTGGGCCTAAATGAGCAGTTCTTC. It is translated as CASSLGLNEQFF. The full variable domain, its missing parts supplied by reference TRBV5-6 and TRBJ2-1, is DAGVTQSPTHLIKTRGQQVTLRCSPKSGHDTVSWYQQALGQGPQFIFQYYEEEERQRGNFPDRFSGHQFPNYSSELNVNALLLGDSALYLCASSLGLNEQFFGPGTRLTVL.